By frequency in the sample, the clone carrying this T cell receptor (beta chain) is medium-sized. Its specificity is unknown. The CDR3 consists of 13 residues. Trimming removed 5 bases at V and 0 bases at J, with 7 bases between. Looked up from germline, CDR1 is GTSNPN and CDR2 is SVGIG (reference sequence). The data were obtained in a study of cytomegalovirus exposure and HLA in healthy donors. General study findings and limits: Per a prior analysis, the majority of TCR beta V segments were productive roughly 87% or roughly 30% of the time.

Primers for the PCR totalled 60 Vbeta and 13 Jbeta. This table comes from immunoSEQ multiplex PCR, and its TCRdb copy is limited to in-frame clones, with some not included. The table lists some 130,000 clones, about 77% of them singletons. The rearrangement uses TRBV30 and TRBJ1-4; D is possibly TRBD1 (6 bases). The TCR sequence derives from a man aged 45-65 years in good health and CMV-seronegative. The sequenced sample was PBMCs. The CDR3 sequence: CAWGQSTNEKLFF. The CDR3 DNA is TGTGCCTGGGGACAGTCAACTAATGAAAAACTGTTTTTT.